The 9 T cell receptor beta chains given below trace back to one sample, sequenced in a study of Ad26.COV2.S vaccination and SARS-CoV-2 variants. Treatment defined: some 19 received Ad26.COV2.S at low or high dose, single or two shots; 5 received placebo; per-sample allocation not given. Each sample was drawn 63 days after the first injection (of vaccine or placebo). The method was immunoSEQ multiplex PCR; TCRdb's version includes in-frame clones alone and lacks a portion of them. Here the sample spans about 400,000 clones, approximately 91% being singletons. This specimen consisted of peripheral blood, obtained in a trial of Ad26.COV2.S vaccine versus placebo. The receptor source for this set is a person aged 18-65 years who received the Ad26.COV2.S COVID-19 vaccine or a placebo.

This chain joins TRBV7-3 and TRBJ2-5; no definite D call. The CDR3 is 16 amino acids. Trimming cost V 5 bases and J 5 bases, with 21 bases left between them. The V gene's germline CDR1 is SGHTA and CDR2 FQGTGA. For the CDR3, the DNA is TGTGCCAGCAGCCCAAACCCCGACGCGGTAGGGGAGACCCAGTACTTC. Translation gives CASSPNPDAVGETQYF.

V and J are TRBV30 and TRBJ2-7, with D perhaps given as TRBD1 or TRBD2 (5 bases each). The germline V and J ends were trimmed by 1 base and 2 bases, with 18 bases remaining between them. CDR1 and CDR2 from the germline V gene are GTSNPN and SVGIG (reference sequence). The CDR3 covers 16 residues. The CDR3 sequence is CAWSGTPGTPAYEQYF. The CDR3 bases are TGTGCCTGGAGTGGCACCCCTGGGACGCCAGCCTACGAGCAGTACTTC.

J is TRBJ2-3 and V is TRBV6-5, with no clear D. The CDR3 contains 13 residues. Trimming stripped 2 bases from V and 2 bases from J, with 5 bases between. The germline gives CDR1 MNHEY, CDR2 SVGAGI. The CDR3 loop is CASSYRFTDTQYF. For the CDR3, the DNA is TGTGCCAGCAGTTACAGGTTCACAGATACGCAGTATTTT.

The rearrangement links TRBV28 to TRBJ2-3; 7 bases are a match to TRBD1. CDR1 MDHEN and CDR2 SYDVKM come from the germline V gene. V gave up 5 bases and J gave up 0 bases; unmatched junction bases: 11. CDR3 length: 17 amino acids. The CDR3 is CASSIPRDSSSTDTQYF. Written as DNA, the CDR3 is TGTGCCAGCAGTATACCGAGGGACAGCTCTAGCACAGATACGCAGTATTTT.

The chain employs TRBV5-4 and TRBJ1-2, with D perhaps TRBD1 (6 bases). The CDR3 is made up of 13 amino acids. The germline V and J ends were trimmed by 5 bases and 7 bases, with 15 bases remaining between them. CDR1 and CDR2 (germline): SGHNT, YYREEE (reference sequence). In DNA, the CDR3 is TGTGCCAGCAGATTGAGGACAGCCGGTGGCTACACCTTC. It codes for CASRLRTAGGYTF.

The V call is TRBV27, the J call TRBJ1-1; no definite D call. The CDR3 runs to 14 residues. Germline CDR1 and CDR2: MNHEY and SMNVEV (reference sequence). Trimming stripped 1 base from V and 1 base from J, with 7 bases between. The DNA of the CDR3 is TGTGCCAGCAGTTTATTTTCAGGGAACACTGAAGCTTTCTTT. Translation gives CASSLFSGNTEAFF.

The V call is TRBV6-1, the J call TRBJ2-5, with 9 bases that match TRBD1. From germline, CDR1 is MNHNS and CDR2 SASEGT. The CDR3 sequence is 16 residues long. V dropped 3 bases and J dropped 1; count of bases not matched to a gene: 6. The CDR3 is CASSEVDRGAQETQYF. The CDR3 DNA reads as TGTGCCAGCAGTGAGGTGGACAGGGGTGCCCAAGAGACCCAGTACTTC.

This sequence joins TRBV19 and TRBJ1-6; D gene ambiguous. The germline V gene encodes CDR1 LNHDA and CDR2 SQIVND (reference sequence). V gave up 4 bases and J gave up 0 bases, with 7 bases separating them. The CDR3 loop spans 15 amino acids. The CDR3 DNA reads as TGTGCCAGTAGTACGGAGGCCTCCTATAATTCACCCCTCCACTTT. Its translation: CASSTEASYNSPLHF.

The chain links TRBV24-1 to TRBJ2-3; D is unclear. The CDR3 runs to 13 residues. V lost 1 base and J lost 8, with 9 bases in between. In germline, CDR1 is KGHDR, CDR2 SFDVKD. CDR3 DNA: TGTGCCACCAGTGATTTCTCCGGGTCTACGCAGTATTTT. Amino acids: CATSDFSGSTQYF.